What follows is one T cell receptor (beta chain) and its context. The record originates from a study of glioma-infiltrating T cells. The iRepertoire nested amplicon-rescue multiplex PCR amplified TCR alpha and beta CDR3s from RNA. One entry per CDR3 protein results from TCRdb running MiXCR on the multiplex PCR reads. This sample yields approximately 93,000 distinct CDR3 sequences, of which roughly 37% are seen a single time; roughly two fifths belongs to the top ten. The CDR3 covers 11 residues. Germline lookup yields CDR1 MNHEY and CDR2 SVGAGI. The ends were cut back, 2 bases at V and 10 bases at J, with 8 bases in the middle.

The clonotype originates from a human donor with low-grade glioma or glioblastoma, undergoing nonglioma brain surgery, or in good health (not recorded which). The sequenced material came from glioma tissue, nonneoplastic brain tissue, or PBMCs (not recorded which). The chain couples TRBV6-5 to TRBJ1-1; a weak D match, TRBD1 (6 bases). The CDR3 nucleotides are TGTGCCAGCAGTTACAGGGGGGGAGCTTTCTTT. Amino acid sequence: CASSYRGGAFF.